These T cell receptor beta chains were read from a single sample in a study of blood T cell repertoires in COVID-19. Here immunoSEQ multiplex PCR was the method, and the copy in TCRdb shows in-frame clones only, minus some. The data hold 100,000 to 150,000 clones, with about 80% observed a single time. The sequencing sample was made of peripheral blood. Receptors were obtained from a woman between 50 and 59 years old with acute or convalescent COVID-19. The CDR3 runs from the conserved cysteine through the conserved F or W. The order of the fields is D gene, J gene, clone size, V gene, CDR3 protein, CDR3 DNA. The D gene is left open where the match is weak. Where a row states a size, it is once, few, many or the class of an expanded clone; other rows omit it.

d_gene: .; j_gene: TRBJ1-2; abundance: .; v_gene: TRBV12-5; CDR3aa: CASGSNPPGNGYTF; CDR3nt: TGTGCTAGTGGCTCAAACCCCCCAGGCAATGGCTACACCTTC
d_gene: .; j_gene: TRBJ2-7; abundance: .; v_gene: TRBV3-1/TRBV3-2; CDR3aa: CASSQGSGYEQYF; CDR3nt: TGTGCCAGCAGCCAAGGTTCAGGCTACGAGCAGTACTTC
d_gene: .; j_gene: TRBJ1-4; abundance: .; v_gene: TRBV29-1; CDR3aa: CSVRPSTGLGEKLFF; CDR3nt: TGCAGCGTCCGGCCGAGTACAGGGCTTGGCGAAAAACTGTTTTTT
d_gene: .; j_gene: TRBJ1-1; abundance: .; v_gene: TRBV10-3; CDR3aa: CAISEAGPTEAFF; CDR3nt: TGTGCCATCAGTGAGGCAGGGCCCACTGAAGCTTTCTTT
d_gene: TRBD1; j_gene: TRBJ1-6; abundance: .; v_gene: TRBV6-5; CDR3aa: CASTGQGNSPLHF; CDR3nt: TGTGCCAGCACGGGACAGGGAAATTCACCCCTCCACTTT
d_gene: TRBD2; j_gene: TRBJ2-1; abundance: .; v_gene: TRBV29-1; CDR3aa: CSVRRPGLAGGRFNEQFF; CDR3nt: TGCAGCGTTCGACGCCCGGGACTAGCGGGGGGGCGTTTCAATGAGCAGTTCTTC
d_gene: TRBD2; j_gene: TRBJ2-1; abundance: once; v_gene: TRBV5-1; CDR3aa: CASSERTSGDNEQFF; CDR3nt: TGCGCCAGCAGCGAACGGACTAGCGGGGACAATGAGCAGTTCTTC
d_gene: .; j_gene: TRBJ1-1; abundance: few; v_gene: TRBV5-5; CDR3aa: CASSLGWSSRLRDTEAFF; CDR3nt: TGTGCCAGCAGCTTGGGGTGGTCCTCCCGACTCAGAGACACTGAAGCTTTCTTT
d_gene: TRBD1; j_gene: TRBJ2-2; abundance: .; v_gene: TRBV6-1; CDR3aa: CASSAMPTGGNTGELFF; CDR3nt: TGTGCCAGCAGTGCCATGCCGACAGGGGGGAACACCGGGGAGCTGTTTTTT
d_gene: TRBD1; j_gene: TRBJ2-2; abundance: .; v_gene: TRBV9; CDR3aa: CASSTTTGAINTGELFF; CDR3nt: TGTGCCAGCAGCACTACTACAGGGGCCATTAACACCGGGGAGCTGTTTTTT
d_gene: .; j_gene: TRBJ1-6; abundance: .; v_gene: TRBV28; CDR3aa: CASSLGLSSYNSPLHF; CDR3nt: TGTGCCAGCAGTTTAGGGCTGAGCTCCTATAATTCACCCCTCCACTTT
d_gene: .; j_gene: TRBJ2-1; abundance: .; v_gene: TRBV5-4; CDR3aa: CASSLEGPRGNEQFF; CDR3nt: TGTGCCAGCAGCTTGGAGGGACCGAGGGGGAATGAGCAGTTCTTC
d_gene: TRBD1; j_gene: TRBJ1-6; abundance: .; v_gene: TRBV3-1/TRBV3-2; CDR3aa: CASRRPGTGVNSPLHF; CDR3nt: TGTGCCAGCAGACGTCCCGGGACAGGGGTTAATTCACCCCTCCACTTT
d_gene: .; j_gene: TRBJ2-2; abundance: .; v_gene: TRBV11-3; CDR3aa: CASSLDFTGELFF; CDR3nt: TGTGCCAGCAGCTTAGACTTCACCGGGGAGCTGTTTTTT
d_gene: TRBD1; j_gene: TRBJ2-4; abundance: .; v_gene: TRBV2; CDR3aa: CASGAAGGRGNIQYF; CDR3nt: TGTGCCAGCGGCGCAGCAGGGGGTAGGGGCAACATTCAGTACTTC
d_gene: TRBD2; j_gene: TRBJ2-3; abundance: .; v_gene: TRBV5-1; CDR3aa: CASSLARLAGGSDTQYF; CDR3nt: TGCGCCAGCAGCTTGGCCCGGCTAGCGGGGGGATCAGATACGCAGTATTTT
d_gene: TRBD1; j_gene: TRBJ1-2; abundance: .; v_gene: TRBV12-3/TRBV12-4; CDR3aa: CASSWDRVFGYTF; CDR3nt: TGTGCCAGCAGTTGGGACAGGGTGTTTGGCTACACCTTC
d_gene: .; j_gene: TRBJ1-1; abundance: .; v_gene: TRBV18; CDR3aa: CASSPQTAEAFF; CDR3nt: TGTGCCAGCTCACCACAGACAGCTGAAGCTTTCTTT
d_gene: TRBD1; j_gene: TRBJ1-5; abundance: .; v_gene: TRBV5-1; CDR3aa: CASSLTGASNQPQHF; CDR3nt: TGCGCCAGCAGCTTGACAGGGGCAAGCAATCAGCCCCAGCATTTT
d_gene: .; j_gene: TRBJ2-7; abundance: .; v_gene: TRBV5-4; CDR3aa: CASSPGQTSSYEQYF; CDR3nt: TGTGCCAGCAGCCCGGGACAAACTAGTTCCTACGAGCAGTACTTC
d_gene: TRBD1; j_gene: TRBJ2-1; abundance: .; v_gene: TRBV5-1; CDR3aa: CASSLISGQGNNEQFF; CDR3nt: TGCGCCAGCAGCTTGATTTCGGGACAGGGTAACAATGAGCAGTTCTTC
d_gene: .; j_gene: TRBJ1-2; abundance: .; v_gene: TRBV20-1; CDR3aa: CSASRGSGYTF; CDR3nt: TGCAGTGCTAGCAGGGGTTCCGGCTACACCTTC
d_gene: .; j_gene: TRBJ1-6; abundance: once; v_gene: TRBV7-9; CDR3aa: CASSFQGPHSPLHF; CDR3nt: TGTGCCAGCAGCTTTCAGGGCCCCCATTCACCCCTCCACTTT
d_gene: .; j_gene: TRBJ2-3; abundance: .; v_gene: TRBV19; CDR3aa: CASSYTRGGRADTQYF; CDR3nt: TGTGCCAGTAGTTACACCCGGGGTGGGCGGGCAGATACGCAGTATTTT
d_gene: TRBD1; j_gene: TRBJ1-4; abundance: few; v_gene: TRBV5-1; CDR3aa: CASSPSGQGAGGEKLFF; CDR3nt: TGCGCCAGCAGCCCCTCGGGACAGGGGGCCGGGGGGGAAAAACTGTTTTTT
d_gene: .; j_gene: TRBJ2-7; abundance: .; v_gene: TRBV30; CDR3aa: CAWSGLEETFSYEQYF; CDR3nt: TGTGCCTGGAGTGGGCTCGAAGAGACATTCTCCTACGAGCAGTACTTC
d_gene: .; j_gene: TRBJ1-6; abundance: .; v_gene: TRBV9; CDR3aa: CASSPRVGTGRSNSPLHF; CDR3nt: TGTGCCAGCAGCCCCCGGGTCGGAACAGGCAGGTCTAATTCACCCCTCCACTTT
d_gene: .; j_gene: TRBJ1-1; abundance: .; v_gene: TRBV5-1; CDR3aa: CASSAGLTGVNTEAFF; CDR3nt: TGCGCCAGCAGCGCAGGCCTTACAGGAGTGAACACTGAAGCTTTCTTT
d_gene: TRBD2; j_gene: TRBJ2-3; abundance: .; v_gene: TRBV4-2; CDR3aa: CASSQGGLAGGIGTDTQYF; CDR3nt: TGTGCCAGCAGCCAAGGGGGACTAGCGGGGGGTATTGGCACAGATACGCAGTATTTT
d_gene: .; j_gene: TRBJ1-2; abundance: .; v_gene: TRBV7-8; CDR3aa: CASSLTEGANYGYTF; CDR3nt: TGTGCCAGCAGCTTAACCGAGGGGGCTAACTATGGCTACACCTTC
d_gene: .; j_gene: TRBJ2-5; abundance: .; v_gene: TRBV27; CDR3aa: CASSLPQGPQYF; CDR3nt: TGTGCCAGCAGTTTACCGCAGGGTCCCCAGTACTTC
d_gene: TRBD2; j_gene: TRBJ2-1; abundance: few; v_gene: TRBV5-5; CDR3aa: CASSPGLAGRGEFF; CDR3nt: TGTGCCAGCAGCCCTGGACTAGCGGGGAGGGGCGAGTTCTTC
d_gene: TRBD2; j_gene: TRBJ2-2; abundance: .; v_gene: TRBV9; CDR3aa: CASSDRGGASGELFF; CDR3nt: TGTGCCAGCAGCGACCGCGGGGGGGCTAGCGGGGAGCTGTTTTTT
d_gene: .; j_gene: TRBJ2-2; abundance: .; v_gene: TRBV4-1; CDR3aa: CASSQGPGGMNTGELFF; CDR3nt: TGCGCCAGCAGCCAAGGGCCGGGGGGCATGAACACCGGGGAGCTGTTTTTT
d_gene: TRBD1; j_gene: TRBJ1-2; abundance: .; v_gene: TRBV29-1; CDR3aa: CSVKQGITYGYTF; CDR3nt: TGCAGCGTAAAACAGGGGATTACCTATGGCTACACCTTC
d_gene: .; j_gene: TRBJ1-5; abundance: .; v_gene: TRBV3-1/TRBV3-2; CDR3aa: CASSQDSQRNQPQHF; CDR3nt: TGTGCCAGCAGCCAAGATTCCCAGAGGAATCAGCCCCAGCATTTT
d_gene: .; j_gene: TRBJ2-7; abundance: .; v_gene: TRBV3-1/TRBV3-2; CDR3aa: CASSRGGAYEQYF; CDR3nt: TGTGCCAGCAGCCGAGGCGGGGCCTACGAGCAGTACTTC
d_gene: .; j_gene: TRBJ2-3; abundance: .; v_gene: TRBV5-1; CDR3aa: CASRRLLSTDTQYF; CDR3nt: TGCGCCAGCAGACGACTCCTCTCCACAGATACGCAGTATTTT
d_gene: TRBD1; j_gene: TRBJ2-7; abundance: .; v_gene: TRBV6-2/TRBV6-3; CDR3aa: CASSPTTGALSHEQYF; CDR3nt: TGTGCCAGCAGCCCCACAACAGGGGCGCTATCCCACGAGCAGTACTTC
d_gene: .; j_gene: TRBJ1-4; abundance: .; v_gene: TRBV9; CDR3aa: CASSVGGGQGGEKLFF; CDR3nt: TGTGCCAGCAGCGTAGGAGGTGGCCAGGGAGGGGAAAAACTGTTTTTT
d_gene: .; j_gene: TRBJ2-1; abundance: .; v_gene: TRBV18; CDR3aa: CASSPPGQATYNEQFF; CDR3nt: TGTGCCAGCTCACCACCGGGCCAAGCTACCTACAATGAGCAGTTCTTC
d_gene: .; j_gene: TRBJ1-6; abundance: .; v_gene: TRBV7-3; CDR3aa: CASSLSRNSPLHF; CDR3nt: TGTGCCAGCAGCTTAAGTCGGAATTCACCCCTCCACTTT
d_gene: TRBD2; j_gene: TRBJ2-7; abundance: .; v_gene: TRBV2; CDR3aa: CASSATSGGSYEQYF; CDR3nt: TGTGCCAGCAGTGCAACTAGCGGGGGGTCCTACGAGCAGTACTTC
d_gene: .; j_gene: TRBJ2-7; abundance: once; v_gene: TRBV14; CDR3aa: CASSQGQSPSDEQYF; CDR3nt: TGTGCCAGCAGCCAAGGGCAGTCCCCTTCCGACGAGCAGTACTTC
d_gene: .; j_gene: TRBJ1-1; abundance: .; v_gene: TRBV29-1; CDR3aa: CSVAGGDTEAFF; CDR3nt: TGCAGCGTTGCGGGAGGCGACACTGAAGCTTTCTTT